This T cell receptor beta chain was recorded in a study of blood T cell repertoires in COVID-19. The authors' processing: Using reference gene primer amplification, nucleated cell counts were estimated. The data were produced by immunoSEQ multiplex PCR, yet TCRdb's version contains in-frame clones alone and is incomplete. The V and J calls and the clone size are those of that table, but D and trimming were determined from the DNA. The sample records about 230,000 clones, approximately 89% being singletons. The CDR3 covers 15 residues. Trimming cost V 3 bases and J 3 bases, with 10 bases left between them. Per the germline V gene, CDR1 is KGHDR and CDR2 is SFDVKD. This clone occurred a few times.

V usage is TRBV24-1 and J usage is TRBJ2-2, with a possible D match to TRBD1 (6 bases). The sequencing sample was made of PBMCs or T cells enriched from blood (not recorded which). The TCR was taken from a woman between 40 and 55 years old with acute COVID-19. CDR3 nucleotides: TGTGCCACCAGTGATACAGGGTCTGACACCGGGGAGCTGTTTTTT. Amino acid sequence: CATSDTGSDTGELFF.